Sequencing of this T cell receptor beta chain was carried out in a study of T cells in Graves' hyperthyroidism and ophthalmopathy. Researchers took RNA transcripts and amplified the TCR beta CDR3 regions from them. When the TCR CDR3 underwent first-round RT-PCR, the HTBI primer set was used. TCRdb recomputed calls from the multiplex PCR reads with MiXCR, one row per CDR3 protein. The table includes 300,000 to 450,000 distinct CDR3 sequences, under 20% detected once. Many counts were recorded for this clonotype. Its antigen is undetermined. The CDR3 has 13 amino acids. V lost 4 bases and J 0 bases, leaving 7 bases between the germline ends. Germline values: CDR1 SGHKS, CDR2 YYEKEE (reference sequence). General observations from the study: Expanded thyroid clonotypes (above 0.001) were mostly also found in blood.

This clonotype was obtained from a man between 18 and 29 years old with Graves' ophthalmopathy. The V gene is TRBV5-5, the J gene TRBJ1-1, with D unresolved. Material for sequencing was blood. For the CDR3, the DNA is TGTGCCAGCAGCACGACTTTGAACACTGAAGCTTTCTTT. Translated, it gives CASSTTLNTEAFF.